This record covers a single T cell receptor (beta chain). The antigen remains undetermined. The data stem from a study of beta chain features in type 1 diabetes. Study-level findings and limits: Comparison showed that naive, central memory and Treg TCRB repertoires appeared more similar among patients than among healthy donors. Possible PCR preference for shorter templates applied equally to patients and controls. Type 1 diabetes patients had TCRB CDR3s that were shorter (moderately but significantly so) in all four CD4+ subsets.

Reverse transcription of all isolated RNA meant that expressed TCRB transcripts were sequenced. Clones were read by immunoSEQ multiplex PCR, and TCRdb kept only the in-frame ones, dropping some. The top ten hold about 0.065% of the sample, which has just over 450,000 clones, about 30% seen once. The trim removed 4 bases at V and 5 bases at J, leaving 6 bases unmatched. Germline V gives CDR1 SGDLS, CDR2 YYNGEE. CDR3 size: 15 residues. The sample taken for sequencing was naive CD4+ T cells from blood. The receptor's source is a man younger than 35 in good health. The chain recombines TRBV9 with TRBJ2-7; 13 bases are shared with TRBD2. CDR3 bases: TGTGCCAGCAGCCACACTAGCGGGAGGGCCAACGAGCAGTACTTC. Residues: CASSHTSGRANEQYF.